This TCR beta chain was sequenced in a study of blood T cell repertoires in COVID-19 (dated by TCRdb to the early 2020s). For the study in its entirety: The collaborator samples originated in the United States, Italy and Spain and spanned the acute and convalescent phases of COVID-19. The samples were drawn from the first 160 participants of the ongoing ImmuneRACE study and from about 1,200 subjects provided by 6 global collaborators. Subjects who had been exposed to COVID-19, were actively infected with it, or had recovered from it provided the deeply sampled blood TCRbeta repertoires that made up the dataset. Nearly every sample came with metadata listing a de-identified subject ID, COVID-19 status, age in years and sex. Where available, HLA class I and class II types were obtained from metadata supplied by the sample provider rather than from assay-based typing. The material from the prospective study consisted of cDNA or gDNA derived from T cells, B-cell-depleted T cells, or PBMCs. The repertoires were released in a freely available public database intended as a resource for research on the immune response to SARS-CoV-2.

The CDR3 goes from the cysteine to the phenylalanine over 14 residues. Of all the DNA, just the CDR3 is kept, 42 bases in frame from base 1. The germline V gene yields KGHSH for CDR1 and LQKENI for CDR2. Trimming at the junction amounts to 3 bases on V and 3 bases on J, and the germline ends lie 12 bases apart. What the work shows at the level of the full study, not this receptor alone: The quantity of clinical and demographic metadata differed by source and by participant and was supplied without curation.

With respect to this clone: The antigen it binds to is not known. No base-level quality is on record; no much larger clone is a single base apart.

Each collaborating institution followed its own protocols to collect whole blood in K2EDTA tubes. Collaborator samples were shipped for TCRbeta analysis as frozen whole blood, isolated PBMCs, or DNA extracted from either sample type. TCRbeta CDR3 regions were amplified from genomic DNA using the immunoSEQ Assay, a bias-controlled multiplex PCR. The published analysis was carried out like this. Within the assay, amplification of reference gene primers was used to estimate how many nucleated cells each sample contained. To quantify the absolute abundance of each unique TCRbeta CDR3 rearrangement, sequence reads were collapsed and filtered. Productive Simpson clonality was computed per sample as the square root of Simpson's diversity index over productive rearrangements. Not all clones reach the TCRdb copy of this immuneACCESS table, which keeps in-frame sequences only. Checked studies attribute under half of the gap to unresolved V genes and leave the rest unexplained. The DNA was the basis for D and trimming; V, J and clone size are from that table. Present in this sample are about 94,000 clones, 80% of which were seen just once. Of the sample, around 19% is held by the ten largest clones.

The chain is assembled from TRBV18 and TRBJ2-7; TRBD1 is a possible D gene, resting on 5 matching bases. This clonotype originated in a human donor in a cohort sampled during active COVID-19. The sequenced sample was peripheral blood. The DNA is as follows: TGTGCCAGCTCACCGGGGCAGACCGACTACGAGCAGTACTTC. The translation is CASSPGQTDYEQYF.